This entry lists 21 T cell receptor beta chains sequenced from one sample in a study of cytomegalovirus exposure and HLA in healthy donors. The PCR had 60 Vbeta and 13 Jbeta primers. Sequencing was performed with immunoSEQ multiplex PCR; in TCRdb, only in-frame clones are kept and a portion is missing. The repertoire holds 95,000 to 100,000 clones, with 60% to 85% as singletons. Sample: PBMCs. The receptors come from a man aged 45 to 65 in good health and CMV-seronegative.

The chain recombines TRBV2 with TRBJ2-5, with D hard to call. CDR3 length: 14 residues. Germline lookup yields CDR1 SNHLY and CDR2 FYNNEI. Trimming removed 9 bases from V and 1 base from J, with 15 bases in between. CDR3 DNA: TGTGCCAGTGCCGTTTCCCATAGCCAAGAGACCCAGTACTTC. Translating gives CASAVSHSQETQYF.

This clone was detected once. This chain uses TRBV20-1 with TRBJ2-5; a weak D match, TRBD2 (5 bases). Germline-derived CDR1 and CDR2 are DFQATT and SNEGSKA (reference sequence). The CDR3 is 10 amino acids. Trimming stripped 5 bases from V and 5 bases from J, with 6 bases between. Here the CDR3 reads CSAVAETQYF. In DNA form, the CDR3 reads TGCAGTGCTGTAGCGGAGACCCAGTACTTC.

The V and J genes are TRBV5-6 and TRBJ2-3; TRBD2 aligns across 9 bases. V shed 4 bases, J shed 1 base, and the junction held 4 bases outside the gene matches. Germline loops: CDR1 SGHDT, CDR2 YYEEEE. The CDR3 runs 15 residues. In DNA, the CDR3 is TGTGCCAGCAGCGCCACTAGCGGGCGCACAGATACGCAGTATTTT. Protein product: CASSATSGRTDTQYF.

This clone was seen more than once but under ten times. The chain uses TRBV11-2 and TRBJ2-1; D unresolved. V lost 5 bases and J 8 bases, leaving 7 bases between the germline ends. This CDR3 spans 11 amino acids. Germline V lookup: CDR1 SGHAT, CDR2 FQNNGV. The CDR3 DNA sequence: TGTGCCAGCAGCCCATCGGATGAGCAGTTCTTC. Protein sequence: CASSPSDEQFF. The entire variable domain, with the rest obtained from reference TRBV11-2 and TRBJ2-1, is as follows: EAGVAQSPRYKIIEKRQSVAFWCNPISGHATLYWYQQILGQGPKLLIQFQNNGVVDDSQLPKDRFSAERLKGVDSTLKIQPAKLEDSAVYLCASSPSDEQFFGPGTRLTVL.

V gene TRBV7-2 combines with J gene TRBJ1-1, with D possibly TRBD1 on 6 matching bases. Looked up from germline, CDR1 is SGHTA and CDR2 is FQGNSA. The CDR3 loop spans 14 amino acids. V shed 4 bases and J shed 8 bases, with 17 bases lying between them. The CDR3 loop is CASSSGRTAGEAFF. CDR3 DNA sequence: TGTGCCAGCAGCTCCGGCCGGACAGCGGGGGAAGCTTTCTTT.

Only a few counts were recorded for this clone. V and J are TRBV6-5 and TRBJ1-5, with D perhaps TRBD1 (5 bases). The CDR3 has 16 residues. CDR1 and CDR2 from the germline V gene are MNHEY and SVGAGI. V lost 0 bases to trimming and J lost 9 bases, with 18 bases between them. CDR3 protein: CASSYSHLRGDRPQHF. The CDR3 DNA sequence: TGTGCCAGCAGTTACTCTCACCTCCGGGGGGATCGGCCCCAGCATTTT.

Note on this clone: The germline gene is not matched at one end of the junction; a read error may be the cause. Other DNA sequences in the sample encode the same CDR3. This sequence joins TRBV7-9 and TRBJ1-5, with 9 bases identical to TRBD1. This CDR3 is 17 amino acids long. The germline V gene has CDR1 SEHNR and CDR2 FQNEAQ (reference sequence). CDR3 coding DNA: TGTGCCAGCAGCCTCATGACCGGGACAGGGACAAATCAGCCCCAACATTTT. Its protein product is CASSLMTGTGTNQPQHF.

The CDR3 nucleotides read TGTGCCAGCAGCTTAGAACTCTACGAGCAGTACTTC. This gives the protein CASSLELYEQYF. The chain carries TRBV11-2 and TRBJ2-7; D gene ambiguous. V lost 0 bases and J 3 bases, leaving 3 bases between the germline ends. The CDR3 contains 12 residues. Per the germline V gene, CDR1 is SGHAT and CDR2 is FQNNGV.

The chain carries TRBV10-2 and TRBJ2-7, with D possibly being TRBD1 (5 bases). Trimming stripped 2 bases from V and 3 bases from J, with 8 bases between. The CDR3 sequence is 13 residues long. The germline V gene encodes CDR1 WSHSY and CDR2 SAAADI. The DNA of the CDR3 is TGCGCCAGCAGTGAGAGGGGCGGCTACGAGCAGTACTTC. This encodes CASSERGGYEQYF.

This clone was seen once. The chain has TRBV27 and TRBJ2-7; tentative D call: TRBD1 (6 bases). Trimming took 5 bases from V and 0 from J, leaving 17 bases between them. Germline V gene lookup returns CDR1 MNHEY and CDR2 SMNVEV (reference sequence). CDR3 length: 16 residues. The DNA for the CDR3 is TGTGCCAGCAGTCAGACAGGCAGAAAACGCTCCTACGAGCAGTACTTC. It specifies CASSQTGRKRSYEQYF.

V gene TRBV10-3 combines with J gene TRBJ1-2; 7 nucleotides align to TRBD1. V dropped 3 bases and J dropped 3; count of bases not matched to a gene: 4. The CDR3 length is 14 residues. Per germline, CDR1 ENHRY and CDR2 SYGVKD. The CDR3 sequence: CAISETGTDYGYTF. The CDR3 DNA reads as TGTGCCATCAGTGAAACCGGGACAGACTATGGCTACACCTTC.

The chain links TRBV9 to TRBJ1-5, with D perhaps TRBD1 (5 bases). Germline V gene lookup returns CDR1 SGDLS and CDR2 YYNGEE. The length of the CDR3 is 13 residues. Trimming took 3 bases from V and 5 from J, leaving 9 bases between them. CDR3 sequence: CASSASGDQPQHF. DNA of the CDR3: TGTGCCAGCAGCGCCTCGGGGGATCAGCCCCAGCATTTT.

J is TRBJ2-1 and V is TRBV7-8; D remains ambiguous. V dropped 5 bases and J dropped 0 bases, with 14 bases sitting between them. Germline V gene data show CDR1 as SGHVS and CDR2 as FQNEAQ. CDR3 length equals 16 residues. This chain's CDR3 is CASSMPHKSSYNEQFF. CDR3 DNA sequence: TGTGCCAGCAGCATGCCGCACAAAAGCTCCTACAATGAGCAGTTCTTC.

The J gene is TRBJ1-3, the V gene TRBV4-1; tentative D call: TRBD1 (5 bases). Germline V gives CDR1 MGHRA, CDR2 YSYEKL. CDR3 length equals 16 residues. Trimming removed 4 bases at V and 3 bases at J, with 16 bases between. CDR3 region: CASSPPGGLGGNTIYF. The CDR3 DNA sequence: TGCGCCAGCAGCCCCCCGGGGGGGTTGGGTGGAAACACCATATATTTT.

CDR3 residues: CASRQDTSGNTIYF. CDR3 in DNA: TGTGCCAGCAGACAAGACACCTCTGGAAACACCATATATTTT. V is TRBV6-5 and J is TRBJ1-3; D is undetermined. The CDR3 sequence is 14 residues long. The ends were cut back, 6 bases at V and 0 bases at J, with 9 bases in the middle. Germline CDR1 is MNHEY and CDR2 is SVGAGI.

The J gene is TRBJ2-5, the V gene TRBV7-9; maybe TRBD1 (6 bases). The CDR3 has 16 amino acids. Trimming cost V 1 base and J 11 bases, with 23 bases left between them. Germline CDR1 is SEHNR and CDR2 is FQNEAQ (reference sequence). The DNA for the CDR3 is TGTGCCAGCAGCTTAGGGGGGACAAGTGCCTACGTAGAGCAGTACTTC. Its protein is CASSLGGTSAYVEQYF.

The V gene is TRBV5-4, the J gene TRBJ2-5; 15 bases agree with TRBD2. The CDR3 totals 17 residues. V lost 3 bases to trimming and J lost 5 bases; unmatched junction nucleotides: 8. Germline-derived CDR1 and CDR2 are SGHNT and YYREEE (reference sequence). The CDR3 DNA reads TGTGCCAGCAGCTCCTCAGGACTAGCGGGAGGGCCCGAGACCCAGTACTTC. Amino acids: CASSSSGLAGGPETQYF.

This chain joins TRBV30 and TRBJ1-3, with 8 bases matching TRBD1. The ends lost 1 base at V and 8 bases at J; junction bases unmatched: 1. The CDR3 spans 12 residues. Germline V lookup: CDR1 GTSNPN, CDR2 SVGIG (reference sequence). CDR3 DNA: TGTGCCTGGAGTGACAGGGGGGACACCATATATTTT. It translates to CAWSDRGDTIYF.

V is TRBV5-1 and J is TRBJ2-3, with D possibly being TRBD2 (7 bases). Germline CDR1 is SGHRS and CDR2 is YFSETQ. The CDR3 contains 14 residues. The ends were cut back, 10 bases at V and 5 bases at J, with 20 bases in the middle. For the CDR3, the DNA is TGCGCCGGATCTATAGGGGGGGACGTAGATACGCAGTATTTT. Protein: CAGSIGGDVDTQYF.

The genes are TRBV10-3 and TRBJ2-5; 10 bases match TRBD1. The J call may be mistaken, given a closer DNA end match to TRBJ2-7. This CDR3 has 12 residues. Per germline, CDR1 ENHRY and CDR2 SYGVKD. The CDR3 bases are TGTGCCATCGGTCGGGACAGGGGCGAGCAGTACTTC. Its translation is CAIGRDRGEQYF.

This sequence joins TRBV30 and TRBJ2-7; TRBD1 might be the D (6 bases). Per the germline V gene, CDR1 is GTSNPN and CDR2 is SVGIG (reference sequence). This CDR3 comprises 16 residues. Trimming left V 2 bases short and J 1 base short, with 18 bases between. The CDR3 here is CAWSTSQGVPSYEQYF. Written as DNA, the CDR3 is TGTGCCTGGAGTACTTCACAGGGAGTTCCATCCTACGAGCAGTACTTC.